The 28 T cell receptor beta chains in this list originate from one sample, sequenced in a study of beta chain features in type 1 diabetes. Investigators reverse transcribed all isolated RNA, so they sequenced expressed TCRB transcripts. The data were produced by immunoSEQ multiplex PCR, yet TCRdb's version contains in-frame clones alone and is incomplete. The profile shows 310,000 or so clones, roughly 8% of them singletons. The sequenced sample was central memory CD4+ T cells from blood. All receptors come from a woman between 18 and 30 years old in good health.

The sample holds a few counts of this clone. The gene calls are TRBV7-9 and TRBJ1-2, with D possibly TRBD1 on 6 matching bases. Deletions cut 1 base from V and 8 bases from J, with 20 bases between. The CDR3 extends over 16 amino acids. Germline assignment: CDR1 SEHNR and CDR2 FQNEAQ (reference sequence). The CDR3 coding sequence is TGTGCCAGCAGCTTAGGTCCAGGGGCGGGTCTAGGCGGCTACACCTTC. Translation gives CASSLGPGAGLGGYTF.

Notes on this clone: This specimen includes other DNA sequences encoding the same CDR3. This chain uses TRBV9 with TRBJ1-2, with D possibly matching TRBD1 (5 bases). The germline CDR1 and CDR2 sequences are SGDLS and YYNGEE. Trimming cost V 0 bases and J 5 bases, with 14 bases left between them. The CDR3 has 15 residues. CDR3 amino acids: CASSVDGGLGYGYTF. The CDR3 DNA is TGTGCCAGCAGCGTAGATGGGGGGTTAGGTTATGGCTACACCTTC.

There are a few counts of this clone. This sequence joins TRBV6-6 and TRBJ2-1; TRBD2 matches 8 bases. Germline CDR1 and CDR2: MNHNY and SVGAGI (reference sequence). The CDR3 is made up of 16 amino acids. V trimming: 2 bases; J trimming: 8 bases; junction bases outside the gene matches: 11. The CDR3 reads CASSYKASGRLDEQFF. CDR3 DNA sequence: TGTGCCAGCAGTTACAAGGCTAGCGGGCGGCTGGATGAGCAGTTCTTC.

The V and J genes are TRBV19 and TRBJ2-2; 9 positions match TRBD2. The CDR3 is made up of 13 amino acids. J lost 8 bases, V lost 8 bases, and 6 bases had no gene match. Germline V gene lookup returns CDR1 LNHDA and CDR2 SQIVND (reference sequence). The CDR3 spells CASSVLAGGELFF. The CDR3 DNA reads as TGTGCCAGTTCGGTGCTAGCGGGGGGGGAGCTGTTTTTT.

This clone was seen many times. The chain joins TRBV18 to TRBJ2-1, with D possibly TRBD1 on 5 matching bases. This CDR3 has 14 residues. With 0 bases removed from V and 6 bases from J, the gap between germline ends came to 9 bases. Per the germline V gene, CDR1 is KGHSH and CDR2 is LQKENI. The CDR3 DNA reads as TGTGCCAGCTCACCACCGGCAGGGCGCAATGAGCAGTTCTTC. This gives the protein CASSPPAGRNEQFF.

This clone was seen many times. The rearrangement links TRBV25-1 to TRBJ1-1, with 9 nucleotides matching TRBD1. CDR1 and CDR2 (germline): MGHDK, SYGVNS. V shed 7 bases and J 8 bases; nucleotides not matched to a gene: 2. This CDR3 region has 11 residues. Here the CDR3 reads CASNGQGEAFF. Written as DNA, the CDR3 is TGTGCCAGCAATGGACAGGGGGAAGCTTTCTTT.

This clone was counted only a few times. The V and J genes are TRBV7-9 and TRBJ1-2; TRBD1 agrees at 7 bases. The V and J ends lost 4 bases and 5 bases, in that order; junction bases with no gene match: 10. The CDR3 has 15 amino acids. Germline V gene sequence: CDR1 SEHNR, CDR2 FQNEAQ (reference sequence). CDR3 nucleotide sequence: TGTGCCAGCAGCTATCAACAGGGGATAATATATGGCTACACCTTC. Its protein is CASSYQQGIIYGYTF.

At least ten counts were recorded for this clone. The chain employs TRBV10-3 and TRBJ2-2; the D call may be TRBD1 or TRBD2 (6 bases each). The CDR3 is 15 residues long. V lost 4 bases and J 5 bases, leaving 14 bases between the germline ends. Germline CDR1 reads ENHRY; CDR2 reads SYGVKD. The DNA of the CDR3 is TGTGCCATCAGTGGGGGGGCACTTCGTACCGGGGAGCTGTTTTTT. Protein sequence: CAISGGALRTGELFF.

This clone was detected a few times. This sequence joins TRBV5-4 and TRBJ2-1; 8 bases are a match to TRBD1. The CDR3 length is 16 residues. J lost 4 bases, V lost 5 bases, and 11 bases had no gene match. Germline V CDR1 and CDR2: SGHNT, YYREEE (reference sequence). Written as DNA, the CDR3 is TGTGCCAGCAGTTCGGACAGGGAAAGATTTTACAATGAGCAGTTCTTC. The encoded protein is CASSSDRERFYNEQFF.

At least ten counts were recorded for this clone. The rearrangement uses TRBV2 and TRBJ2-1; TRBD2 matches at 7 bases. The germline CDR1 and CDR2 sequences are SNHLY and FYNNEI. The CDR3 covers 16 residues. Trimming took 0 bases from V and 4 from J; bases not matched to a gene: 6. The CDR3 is CASSEALTSLYNEQFF. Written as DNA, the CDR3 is TGTGCCAGCAGTGAAGCCCTGACTAGCTTGTACAATGAGCAGTTCTTC. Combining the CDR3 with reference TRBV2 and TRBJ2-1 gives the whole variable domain EPEVTQTPSHQVTQMGQEVILRCVPISNHLYFYWYRQILGQKVEFLVSFYNNEISEKSEIFDDQFSVERPDGSNFTLKIRSTKLEDSAMYFCASSEALTSLYNEQFFGPGTRLTVL.

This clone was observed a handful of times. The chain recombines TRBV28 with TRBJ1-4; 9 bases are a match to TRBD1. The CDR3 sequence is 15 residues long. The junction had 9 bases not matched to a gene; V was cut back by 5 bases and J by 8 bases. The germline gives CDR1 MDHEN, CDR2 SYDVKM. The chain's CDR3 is CASSQTGTGHEKLFF. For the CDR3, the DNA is TGTGCCAGCAGTCAAACCGGGACAGGGCACGAAAAACTGTTTTTT.

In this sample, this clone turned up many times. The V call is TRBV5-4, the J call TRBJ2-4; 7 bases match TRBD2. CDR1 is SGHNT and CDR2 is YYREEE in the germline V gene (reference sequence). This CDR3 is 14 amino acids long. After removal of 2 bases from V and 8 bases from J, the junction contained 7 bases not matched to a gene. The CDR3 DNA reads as TGTGCCAGCAGCTTACGCGGGAGTAGGGACATTCAGTACTTC. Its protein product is CASSLRGSRDIQYF.

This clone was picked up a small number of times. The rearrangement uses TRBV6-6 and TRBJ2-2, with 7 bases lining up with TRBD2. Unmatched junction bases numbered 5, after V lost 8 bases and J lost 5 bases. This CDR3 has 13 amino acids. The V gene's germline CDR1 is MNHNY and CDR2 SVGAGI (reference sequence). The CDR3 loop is CASAREKTGELFF. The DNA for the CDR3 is TGTGCCAGCGCGCGGGAGAAAACCGGGGAGCTGTTTTTT.

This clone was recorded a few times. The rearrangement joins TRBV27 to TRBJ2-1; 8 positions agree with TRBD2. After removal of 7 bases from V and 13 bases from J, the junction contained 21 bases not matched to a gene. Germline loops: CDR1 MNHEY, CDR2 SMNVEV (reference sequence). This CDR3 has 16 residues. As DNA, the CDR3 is TGTGCCAGCACCCTCCTCTCGGGACTAGGAGGTTCAATACAGTTCTTC. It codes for CASTLLSGLGGSIQFF.

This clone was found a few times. The CDR3 is CASSLMGNAGNTEAFF. The CDR3 DNA reads as TGCGCCAGCAGCTTGATGGGGAATGCGGGGAACACTGAAGCTTTCTTT. V and J are TRBV5-1 and TRBJ1-1; D is undetermined. Germline-derived CDR1 and CDR2 are SGHRS and YFSETQ. V was cut by 1 base and J by 1 base, with 14 bases left in between. This CDR3 has 16 amino acids.

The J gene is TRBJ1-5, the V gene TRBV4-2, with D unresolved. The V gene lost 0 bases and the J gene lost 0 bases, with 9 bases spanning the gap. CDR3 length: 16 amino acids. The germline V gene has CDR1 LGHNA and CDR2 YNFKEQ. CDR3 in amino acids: CASSQEVENSNQPQHF. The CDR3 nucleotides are TGTGCCAGCAGCCAAGAAGTTGAGAATAGCAATCAGCCCCAGCATTTT.

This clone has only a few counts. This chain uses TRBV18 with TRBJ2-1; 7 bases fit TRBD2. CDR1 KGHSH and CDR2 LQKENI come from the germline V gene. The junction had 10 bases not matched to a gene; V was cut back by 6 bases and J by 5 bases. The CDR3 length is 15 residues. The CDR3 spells CASSAGLVFDNEQFF. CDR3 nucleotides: TGTGCCAGCTCCGCAGGACTAGTGTTTGACAATGAGCAGTTCTTC.

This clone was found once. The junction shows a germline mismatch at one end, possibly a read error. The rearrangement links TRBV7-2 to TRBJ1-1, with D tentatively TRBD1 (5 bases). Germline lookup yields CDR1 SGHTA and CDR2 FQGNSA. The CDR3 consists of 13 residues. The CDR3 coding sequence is TGTGCCAGCAGTTTAGGGACGAAAAATGAAGCTTTCTTT. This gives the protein CASSLGTKNEAFF.

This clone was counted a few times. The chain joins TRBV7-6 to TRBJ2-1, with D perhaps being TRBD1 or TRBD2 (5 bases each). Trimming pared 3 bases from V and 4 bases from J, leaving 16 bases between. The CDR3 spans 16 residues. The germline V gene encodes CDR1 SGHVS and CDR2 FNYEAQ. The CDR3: CASSFEGSSVYNEQFF. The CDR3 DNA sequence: TGTGCCAGCAGCTTCGAGGGGTCGTCGGTGTACAATGAGCAGTTCTTC.

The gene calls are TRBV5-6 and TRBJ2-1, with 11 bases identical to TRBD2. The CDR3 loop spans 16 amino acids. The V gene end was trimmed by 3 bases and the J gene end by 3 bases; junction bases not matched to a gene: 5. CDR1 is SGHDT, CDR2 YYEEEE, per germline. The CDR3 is CASSSIAGGNYNEQFF. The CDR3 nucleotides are TGTGCCAGCAGCTCTATAGCGGGAGGGAACTACAATGAGCAGTTCTTC.

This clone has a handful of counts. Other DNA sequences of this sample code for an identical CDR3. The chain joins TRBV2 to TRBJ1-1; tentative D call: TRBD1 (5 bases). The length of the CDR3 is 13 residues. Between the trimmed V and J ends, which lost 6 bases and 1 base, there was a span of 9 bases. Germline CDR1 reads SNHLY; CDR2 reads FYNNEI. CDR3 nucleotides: TGTGCCAGCAGCGGACAAGGGAACACTGAAGCTTTCTTT. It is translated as CASSGQGNTEAFF.

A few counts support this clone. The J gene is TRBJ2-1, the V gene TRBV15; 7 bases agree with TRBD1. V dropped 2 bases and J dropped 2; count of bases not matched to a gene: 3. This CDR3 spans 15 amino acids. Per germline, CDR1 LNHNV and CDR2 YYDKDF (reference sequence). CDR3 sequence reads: CATSRNRGPYNEQFF. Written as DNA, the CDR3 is TGTGCCACCAGCAGAAACAGGGGACCCTACAATGAGCAGTTCTTC.

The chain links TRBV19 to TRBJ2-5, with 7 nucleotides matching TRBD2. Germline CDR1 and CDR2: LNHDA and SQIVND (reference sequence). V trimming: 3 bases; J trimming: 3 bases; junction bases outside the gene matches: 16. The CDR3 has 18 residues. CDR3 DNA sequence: TGTGCCAGTAGTATGAGACTTACGAACATGCGGGGGAAAGAGACCCAGTACTTC. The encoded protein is CASSMRLTNMRGKETQYF.

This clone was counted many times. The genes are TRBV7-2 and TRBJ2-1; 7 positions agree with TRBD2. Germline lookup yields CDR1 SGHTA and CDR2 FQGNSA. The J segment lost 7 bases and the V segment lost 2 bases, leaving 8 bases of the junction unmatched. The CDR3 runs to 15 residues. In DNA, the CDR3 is TGTGCCAGCAGCTTACGCGGGACTACCCCAAATGAGCAGTTCTTC. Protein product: CASSLRGTTPNEQFF.

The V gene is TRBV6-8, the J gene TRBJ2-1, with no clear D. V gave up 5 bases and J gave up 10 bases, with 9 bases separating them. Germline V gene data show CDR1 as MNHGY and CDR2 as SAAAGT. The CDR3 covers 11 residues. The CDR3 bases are TGTGCCAGCAGTCGCAGAAGGGAGCAGTTCTTC. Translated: CASSRRREQFF.

For the CDR3, the DNA is TGTGCCAGCAGCTTAGCGGCGGGAAGCGGCGAGCAGTACTTC. Its translation is CASSLAAGSGEQYF. The V gene is TRBV11-2, the J gene TRBJ2-7; possible D gene TRBD2, 6 bases. The V gene lost 1 base and the J gene lost 6 bases, with 13 bases spanning the gap. Germline V CDR1 and CDR2: SGHAT, FQNNGV. There are 14 residues in the CDR3.

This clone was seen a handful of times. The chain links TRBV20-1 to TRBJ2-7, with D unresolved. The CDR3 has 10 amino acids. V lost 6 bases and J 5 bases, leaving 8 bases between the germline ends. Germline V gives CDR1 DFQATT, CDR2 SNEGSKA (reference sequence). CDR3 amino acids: CSAGGDEQYF. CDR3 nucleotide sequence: TGCAGTGCGGGCGGTGACGAGCAGTACTTC.

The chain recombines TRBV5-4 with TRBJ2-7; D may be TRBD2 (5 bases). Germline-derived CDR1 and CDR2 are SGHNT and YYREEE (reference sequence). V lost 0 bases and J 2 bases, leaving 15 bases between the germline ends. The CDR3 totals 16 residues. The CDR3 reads CASSLVGSYLPYEQYF. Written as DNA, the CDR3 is TGTGCCAGCAGCTTGGTTGGGAGCTACCTCCCCTACGAGCAGTACTTC.